This T cell receptor beta chain was recovered during a study of T cell responses to AZD1222 COVID-19 vaccine. Turning to this clone: Its specificity is unknown.

V was pared by 1 base and J by 5 bases, with 8 bases between. The CDR3 sequence is 13 residues long. Germline V gives CDR1 SSHAT, CDR2 FNYEAQ (reference sequence). Clones were read by immunoSEQ multiplex PCR, and TCRdb kept only the in-frame ones, dropping some. The top ten hold 35% to 50% of the sample, which has 100,000 to 120,000 clones, approximately 89% seen once. Study results and limitations: Only a handful of AZD1222 recipients tested seropositive at baseline. Unmutated variant regions are reportedly targeted by nearly half of spike-specific TCRs. Mapped onto spike, vaccine-associated CD4 TCRs spanned it and were dominant at 160-218 and 743-854.

J is TRBJ1-1 and V is TRBV7-7; D remains ambiguous. The TCR originated in an adult who received the AZD1222 COVID-19 vaccine. The sample consisted of peripheral blood, taken 28 days after the second AZD1222 dose. The CDR3 bases are TGTGCCAGCAGCTTAGGTGTTGAAACTGAAGCTTTCTTT. Amino acid sequence: CASSLGVETEAFF.